The entry that follows covers one TCR beta chain sequence. This specimen belongs to a study of CD8 T cells in Susac syndrome. The V gene's germline CDR1 is GTSNPN and CDR2 SVGIG (reference sequence). The CDR3 runs 12 residues. With 5 bases removed from V and 1 base from J, the gap between germline ends came to 6 bases. RNA amounts of about 0.45 to 1 ug underwent reverse transcription with random hexamers. TCRdb called the immunoSEQ multiplex PCR reads again in MiXCR, with one record for every CDR3 protein. The sample holds about 180,000 distinct CDR3 sequences, approximately 94% seen once. Negative isolation yielded CD4+ and CD8+ T cells, and FACS enriched TEMRA cells.

The receptor was derived from a human donor with multiple sclerosis. This sequence joins TRBV30 and TRBJ1-5; D not resolved. The sample consisted of CD4+ T cells from PBMCs. The DNA for the CDR3 is TGTGCCTGGTCAGGAAGCAATCAGCCCCAGCATTTT. It yields the protein CAWSGSNQPQHF. The full variable domain, completed using reference TRBV30 and TRBJ1-5, is SQTIHQWPATLVQPVGSPLSLECTVEGTSNPNLYWYRQAAGRGLQLLFYSVGIGQISSEVPQNLSASRPQDRQFILSSKKLLLSDSGFYLCAWSGSNQPQHFGDGTRLSIL.